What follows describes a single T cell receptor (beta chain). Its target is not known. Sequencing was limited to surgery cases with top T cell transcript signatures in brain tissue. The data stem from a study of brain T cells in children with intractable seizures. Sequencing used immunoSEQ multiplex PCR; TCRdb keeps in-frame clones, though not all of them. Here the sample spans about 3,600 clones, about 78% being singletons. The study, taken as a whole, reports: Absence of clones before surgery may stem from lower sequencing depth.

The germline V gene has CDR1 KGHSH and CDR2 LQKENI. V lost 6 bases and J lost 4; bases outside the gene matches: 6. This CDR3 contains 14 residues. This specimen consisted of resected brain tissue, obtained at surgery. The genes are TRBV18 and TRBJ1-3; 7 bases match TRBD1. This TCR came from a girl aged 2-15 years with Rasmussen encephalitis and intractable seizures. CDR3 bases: TGTGCCAGCTCCCTTACAGGGGCCGGAAACACCATATATTTT. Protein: CASSLTGAGNTIYF.